The 3 T cell receptor beta chains reported below all come from one sample, sequenced in a study of cytomegalovirus exposure and HLA in healthy donors. PCR involved 60 Vbeta and 13 Jbeta primers. Profiling relied on immunoSEQ multiplex PCR, and the TCRdb table lists in-frame clones only, not all of them. The sample shows over 80,000 clones, roughly 76% of them seen only once. The sequencing sample was made of PBMCs. Receptor source: a man aged 35-49 years in good health and CMV-seronegative.

This clone was detected a few times. The chain employs TRBV5-1 and TRBJ2-3; TRBD1 aligns across 10 bases. The J segment lost 3 bases and the V segment lost 0 bases, leaving 1 base of the junction unmatched. This CDR3 has 15 residues. The germline CDR1 and CDR2 sequences are SGHRS and YFSETQ. CDR3 loop: CASSLGQGATDTQYF. CDR3 nucleotide sequence: TGCGCCAGCAGCTTGGGACAGGGGGCAACAGATACGCAGTATTTT.

The rearrangement links TRBV5-4 to TRBJ2-3; 7 bases are a match to TRBD2. In germline, CDR1 is SGHNT, CDR2 YYREEE (reference sequence). V shed 4 bases, J shed 2 bases, and the junction held 10 bases outside the gene matches. The CDR3 has 16 residues. CDR3 bases: TGTGCCAGCAGCCAAAAGCGGGGAGATTACACAGATACGCAGTATTTT. Translating it yields CASSQKRGDYTDTQYF. Full variable domain (remainder filled in from reference TRBV5-4 and TRBJ2-3): ETGVTQSPTHLIKTRGQQVTLRCSSQSGHNTVSWYQQALGQGPQFIFQYYREEENGRGNFPPRFSGLQFPNYSSELNVNALELDDSALYLCASSQKRGDYTDTQYFGPGTRLTVL.

J is TRBJ2-7 and V is TRBV27; D unclear. With 0 bases removed from V and 2 bases from J, the gap between germline ends came to 14 bases. The CDR3 has 16 amino acids. Germline assignment: CDR1 MNHEY and CDR2 SMNVEV (reference sequence). The CDR3 region is CASSLSLDEAAYEQYF. CDR3 nucleotides: TGTGCCAGCAGTTTATCGTTGGATGAGGCAGCCTACGAGCAGTACTTC.